Shown below are 20 T cell receptor beta chains from a single sample sequenced in a study of T cell changes during pregnancy in multiple sclerosis. The protocol was immunoSEQ multiplex PCR, while the TCRdb copy is restricted to in-frame clones and leaves out a portion. The sample shows 35,000 to 45,000 clones, around nine tenths of them seen only once. Sequencing was performed on CD4+ T cells from peripheral blood mononuclear cells, taken before pregnancy. The receptors originated from a female donor with multiple sclerosis, enrolled in a pregnancy study.

With respect to this clone: At one boundary the junction diverges from the germline segment, which might be a read error. J is TRBJ1-1 and V is TRBV7-7; TRBD1 might be the D (6 bases). From germline, CDR1 is SSHAT and CDR2 FNYEAQ (reference sequence). This CDR3 has 14 residues. As DNA, the CDR3 is TGTGCTAGCAGCAAAAGGGGGAAGAACACTGAAGCTTTCTTT. Protein: CASSKRGKNTEAFF.

V and J are TRBV2 and TRBJ1-6; D is possibly TRBD1 (6 bases). Per germline, CDR1 SNHLY and CDR2 FYNNEI. V lost 2 bases and J 0 bases, leaving 8 bases between the germline ends. CDR3 length: 16 residues. The CDR3 loop is CASSEKGGSYNSPLHF. The CDR3 DNA reads TGTGCCAGCAGTGAAAAAGGGGGCTCCTATAATTCACCCCTCCACTTT.

V and J are TRBV27 and TRBJ1-2; a weak D match, TRBD1 (5 bases). This CDR3 comprises 13 residues. CDR1 is MNHEY, CDR2 SMNVEV, per germline (reference sequence). The V end was cut by 3 bases, the J end by 5 bases, with 10 bases between. The CDR3, as DNA: TGTGCCAGCAGTTTGGGGGGGAGATATGGCTACACCTTC. Amino acid sequence: CASSLGGRYGYTF.

The chain couples TRBV25-1 to TRBJ1-2; 8 nucleotides match TRBD1. The CDR3 is 15 residues long. Germline lookup yields CDR1 MGHDK and CDR2 SYGVNS. The J segment lost 3 bases and the V segment lost 6 bases, leaving 9 bases of the junction unmatched. The DNA for the CDR3 is TGTGCCAGCAGCGGGACGACAGGGGTGGACTATGGCTACACCTTC. Translating it yields CASSGTTGVDYGYTF.

The rearrangement links TRBV28 to TRBJ1-5; 7 nucleotides match TRBD1. The CDR3 is 16 amino acids. Germline V gives CDR1 MDHEN, CDR2 SYDVKM. V shed 3 bases, J shed 6 bases, and the junction held 11 bases outside the gene matches. The CDR3 loop is CASSLLSGGLGQPQHF. CDR3 DNA sequence: TGTGCCAGCAGTTTGTTGTCAGGGGGATTGGGTCAGCCCCAGCATTTT.

The genes are TRBV5-1 and TRBJ2-3; a possible D gene is TRBD1 (6 bases). CDR3 length: 15 residues. Deletions cut 4 bases from V and 2 bases from J, with 14 bases between. CDR1 and CDR2 from the germline V gene are SGHRS and YFSETQ. The CDR3 nucleotides read TGCGCCAGCAGCGTACAGGGAAGAAACACAGATACGCAGTATTTT. Translation gives CASSVQGRNTDTQYF.

The gene calls are TRBV19 and TRBJ2-7; D is uncertain. CDR1 is LNHDA, CDR2 SQIVND, per germline (reference sequence). The CDR3 covers 14 residues. Trimming stripped 2 bases from V and 0 bases from J, with 8 bases between. DNA for the CDR3: TGTGCCAGTAGTATAAGCGCGGACTCCTACGAGCAGTACTTC. Translating gives CASSISADSYEQYF.

The chain links TRBV7-3 to TRBJ2-3, with TRBD2 identical over 9 bases. After removal of 8 bases from V and 7 bases from J, the junction contained 7 bases not matched to a gene. Germline CDR1 and CDR2: SGHTA and FQGTGA. The CDR3 consists of 13 residues. Written as DNA, the CDR3 is TGTGCCAGCCAAGCGGGGGGTAGTAATACGCAGTATTTT. Amino acid sequence: CASQAGGSNTQYF.

This clone was counted a single time. The chain combines TRBV5-1 with TRBJ2-5; the D gene is possibly TRBD1 (6 bases). Trimming removed 4 bases from V and 0 bases from J, with 10 bases in between. CDR3 length: 14 amino acids. Per germline, CDR1 SGHRS and CDR2 YFSETQ. The CDR3 region has the DNA TGCGCCAGCAGCGACAGGAGTGACCAAGAGACCCAGTACTTC. Translated: CASSDRSDQETQYF.

The V gene is TRBV4-1, the J gene TRBJ2-3; 10 bases agree with TRBD2. Germline V gene lookup returns CDR1 MGHRA and CDR2 YSYEKL. The CDR3 totals 16 residues. Germline trimming cut 3 bases from V and 4 bases from J; bases unmatched to any gene: 7. CDR3 DNA: TGCGCCAGCAGCCATTTCGAGCGGGGGGGCGCAGATACGCAGTATTTT. It specifies CASSHFERGGADTQYF.

V is TRBV5-4 and J is TRBJ1-6; D ambiguous. The CDR3 runs to 14 residues. Trimming removed 5 bases at V and 1 base at J, with 7 bases between. Germline loops: CDR1 SGHNT, CDR2 YYREEE (reference sequence). The CDR3 nucleotides are TGTGCCAGCAGGGAGGGTTCCTATAATTCACCCCTCCACTTT. Its protein product is CASREGSYNSPLHF.

This rearrangement joins TRBV5-5 to TRBJ1-5; D gene ambiguous. The ends were cut back, 4 bases at V and 5 bases at J, with 16 bases in the middle. Germline V gene data show CDR1 as SGHKS and CDR2 as YYEKEE (reference sequence). This CDR3 has 15 amino acids. The CDR3 is CASSPTRVLDQPQHF. DNA for the CDR3: TGTGCCAGCAGCCCCACTAGGGTTTTGGATCAGCCCCAGCATTTT. Based on the CDR3 plus reference TRBV5-5 and TRBJ1-5, the full variable domain is DAGVTQSPTHLIKTRGQQVTLRCSPISGHKSVSWYQQVLGQGPQFIFQYYEKEERGRGNFPDRFSARQFPNYSSELNVNALLLGDSALYLCASSPTRVLDQPQHFGDGTRLSIL.

The chain is built from TRBV6-6 and TRBJ1-1; 8 bases line up with TRBD1. In germline, CDR1 is MNHNY, CDR2 SVGAGI (reference sequence). V was clipped by 1 base and J by 2 bases; unmatched bases: 3. The CDR3 consists of 15 residues. The CDR3, as DNA: TGTGCCAGCAGTTACTTCGGACAGGGTAACACTGAAGCTTTCTTT. It translates to CASSYFGQGNTEAFF.

The chain links TRBV7-2 to TRBJ2-5, with 8 bases aligning to TRBD2. The V segment lost 5 bases and the J segment 2 bases; nucleotides outside the gene matches: 16. This CDR3 comprises 18 residues. Germline loops: CDR1 SGHTA, CDR2 FQGNSA. The CDR3: CASSLSLRGGAVQETQYF. The DNA for the CDR3 is TGTGCCAGCAGCCTTAGTCTTCGGGGGGGGGCGGTACAAGAGACCCAGTACTTC.

This sequence joins TRBV2 and TRBJ1-3; TRBD1 matches 8 bases. Germline-derived CDR1 and CDR2 are SNHLY and FYNNEI. J lost 0 bases, V lost 10 bases, and 5 bases had no gene match. This CDR3 has 14 amino acids. The CDR3 coding sequence is TGTGCCATCGGGACAGGTGGCTCTGGAAACACCATATATTTT. Translated: CAIGTGGSGNTIYF.

The chain carries TRBV21-1 and TRBJ1-4; TRBD1 is taken as the D call from the table, unchecked against the DNA. TRBV21-1 is flagged as a pseudogene. This CDR3 has 14 residues. The CDR3 bases are TGTGCCAGCATCAACAGAAGAATTAATGAAAAACTGTTTTTT. It is translated as CASINRRINEKLFF.

V gene TRBV2 combines with J gene TRBJ2-6; TRBD2 is a possible D gene (5 bases). Trimming shortened V by 6 bases and J by 2 bases, and 17 bases separated the two germline ends. The germline gives CDR1 SNHLY, CDR2 FYNNEI. The CDR3 is made up of 17 amino acids. The CDR3 reads CASRVRGTYPGANVLTF. CDR3 nucleotide sequence: TGTGCCAGCAGGGTTCGGGGTACCTACCCTGGGGCCAACGTCCTGACTTTC.

The V gene is TRBV6-5, the J gene TRBJ1-4, with D perhaps matching TRBD1 (5 bases). From germline, CDR1 is MNHEY and CDR2 SVGAGI. V was cut by 5 bases and J by 6 bases, with 13 bases left in between. The CDR3 totals 14 residues. The CDR3, as DNA: TGTGCCAGCAGTACTGGGGGAGGGGATGAAAAACTGTTTTTT. Translation gives CASSTGGGDEKLFF.

This clone was seen only once. The CDR3 sequence: CASSYEAGDKNTEAFF. Here the CDR3 DNA reads TGTGCCAGCAGTTACGAGGCAGGGGATAAGAACACTGAAGCTTTCTTT. J is TRBJ1-1 and V is TRBV6-7; tentative D call: TRBD1 (6 bases). TRBV6-7 is an ORF, with its function uncertain. The CDR3 consists of 16 residues. Trimming shortened V by 2 bases and J by 1 base, and 14 bases separated the two germline ends.

J is TRBJ1-6 and V is TRBV5-1, with TRBD1 as a possible D gene (6 bases). The ends were cut back, 4 bases at V and 10 bases at J, with 18 bases in the middle. The germline V gene has CDR1 SGHRS and CDR2 YFSETQ. The CDR3 has 15 residues. The CDR3 DNA sequence: TGCGCCAGCAGCCAAACAGGACTGGGACAATCACCCCTCCACTTT. Amino acid sequence: CASSQTGLGQSPLHF. The full variable domain, in which reference TRBV5-1 and TRBJ1-6 provide the parts outside the CDR3, is KAGVTQTPRYLIKTRGQQVTLSCSPISGHRSVSWYQQTPGQGLQFLFEYFSETQRNKGNFPGRFSGRQFSNSRSEMNVSTLELGDSALYLCASSQTGLGQSPLHFGNGTRLTVT.